The source of this TCR beta chain is a study of blood T cell repertoires in COVID-19. Overall study: From T cells, B-cell-depleted T cells, or PBMCs came the material, which was cDNA or gDNA.

Authors' analysis steps: How many nucleated cells were present was estimated from reference gene primer amplification. The method was immunoSEQ multiplex PCR; TCRdb's version includes in-frame clones alone and lacks a portion of them. The DNA gave D and trimming, while V, J and clone size come from that table. The sample holds 160,000 or so clones, roughly 90% seen once. From germline, CDR1 is SGHVS and CDR2 FNYEAQ. The CDR3 is 14 amino acids. V lost 9 bases, J lost 5 bases, and 18 bases lay in between. This clonotype was obtained from a man aged 60 to 75 with acute or convalescent COVID-19. Sequencing used peripheral blood. The chain employs TRBV7-6 and TRBJ2-3; the D gene is possibly TRBD2 (6 bases). The CDR3: CASARRGLGDTQYF. CDR3 DNA sequence: TGTGCCAGTGCGAGGCGGGGTTTGGGAGATACGCAGTATTTT.